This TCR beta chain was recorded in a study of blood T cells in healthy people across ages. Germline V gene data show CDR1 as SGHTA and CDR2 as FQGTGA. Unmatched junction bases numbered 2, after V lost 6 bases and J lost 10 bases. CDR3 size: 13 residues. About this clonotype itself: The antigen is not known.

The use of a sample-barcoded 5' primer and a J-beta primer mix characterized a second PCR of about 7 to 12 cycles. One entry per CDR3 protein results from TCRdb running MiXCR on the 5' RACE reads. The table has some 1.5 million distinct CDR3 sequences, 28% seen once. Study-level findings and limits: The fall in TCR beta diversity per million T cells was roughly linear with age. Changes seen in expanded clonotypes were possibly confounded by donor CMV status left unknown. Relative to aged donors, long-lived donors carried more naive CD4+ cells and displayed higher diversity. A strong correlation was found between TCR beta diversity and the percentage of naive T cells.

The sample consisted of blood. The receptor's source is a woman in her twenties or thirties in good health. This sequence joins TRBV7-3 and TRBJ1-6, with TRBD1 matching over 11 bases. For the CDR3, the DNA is TGTGCCAGCAGTTGGGACAGGGGGTCACCCCTCCACTTT. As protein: CASSWDRGSPLHF.